A selection of T cell receptor beta chains follows, all from one sample in a study of identical twins. TCRdb independently ran MiXCR on the 5' RACE reads; one entry per CDR3 protein. In the table there are about 470,000 distinct CDR3 sequences, 20% to 30% of which are singletons. This same sample was also part of a study on T cells expressing NK-cell markers.

Sequencing was performed on CD4+ T cells sorted from blood. The source of these receptors is a woman in her late teens or twenties in good health. CDR3s include the opening cysteine and the closing phenylalanine or tryptophan.

>TRBV20-1|TRBJ2-5
CSAPGLAGGPETQYF
>TRBV24-1|TRBJ2-7
CATSDLGSFWAYEQYF
>TRBV6-2/TRBV6-3|TRBJ2-3
CASSSRPHRLNGDTQYF
>TRBV20-1|TRBJ2-1
CSASLEFDNEQFF
>TRBV2|TRBJ1-1
CASTRRNTEAFF
>TRBV27|TRBJ2-1
CASKVRSGGSISSYNEQFF
>TRBV2|TRBJ2-5
CASSEFMGVETQYF
>TRBV5-1|TRBJ2-6
CASRTTGASSGANVLTF
>TRBV7-2|TRBJ2-7
CASSLTGEQYF
>TRBV7-2|TRBJ2-7
CACLGRSSYEQYF
>TRBV20-1|TRBJ2-7
CSARPLKGTSGSSYEQYF
>TRBV5-1|TRBJ2-3
CASSFADTGGTTDTQYF
>TRBV5-1|TRBJ1-5
CASSLDGNSNQPQHF
>TRBV20-1|TRBJ2-7
CSAEGAGGRTYEQYF
>TRBV6-2/TRBV6-3|TRBJ2-5
CASVPGAQETQYF
>TRBV20-1|TRBJ2-1
CSARTPRDRANEQFF
>TRBV29-1|TRBJ2-3
CSVHSPTSTDTQYF
>TRBV6-1|TRBJ2-1
CASTQPLAGGYNEQFF
>TRBV10-3|TRBJ1-2
CAISESRSEGYTF
>TRBV6-4|TRBJ2-7
CASSPRPGQGVHEQYF
>TRBV5-1|TRBJ2-7
CASSLFRSPGVDEQYF
>TRBV12-3/TRBV12-4|TRBJ2-5
CASRRGLAGAETQYF
>TRBV20-1|TRBJ2-1
CSASGGRTNEQFF